These 20 T cell receptor beta chains came from one sample sequenced in a study of PD-1 blockade in classical Hodgkin lymphoma. Data came from immunoSEQ multiplex PCR; TCRdb stores just in-frame clones and leaves some out. The sample contains 43,000 or so clones, roughly 73% of which appear only once. Each patient experienced a relapse that followed autologous stem cell transplantation, and brentuximab vedotin exposure varied. Sequencing was performed on peripheral blood mononuclear cells (PBMCs), taken at baseline. All receptors come from a human donor with classical Hodgkin lymphoma.

This clone was seen only once. V usage is TRBV5-1 and J usage is TRBJ2-7, with 7 positions matching TRBD1. Germline values: CDR1 SGHRS, CDR2 YFSETQ. There are 14 residues in the CDR3. The junction had 4 bases not matched to a gene; V was cut back by 3 bases and J by 1 base. The CDR3 reads CASSSRTGSYEQYF. The CDR3 region has the DNA TGCGCCAGCAGCTCCCGGACAGGATCCTACGAGCAGTACTTC.

The chain links TRBV6-5 to TRBJ1-1, with D possibly matching TRBD1 (6 bases). The CDR3 contains 14 residues. Germline CDR1 is MNHEY and CDR2 is SVGAGI. V lost 2 bases and J lost 1, with 8 bases in between. The CDR3 DNA reads as TGTGCCAGCAGTTACAGGGGGTCGAACACTGAAGCTTTCTTT. Translated, it gives CASSYRGSNTEAFF.

The chain is built from TRBV5-1 and TRBJ1-6; D remains ambiguous. Trimming took off 0 bases at V and 4 bases at J, with 11 bases between the two ends. Germline CDR1 and CDR2: SGHRS and YFSETQ. The CDR3 contains 16 residues. The CDR3, as DNA: TGCGCCAGCAGCTTGGTAGGTGCAGATTATAATTCACCCCTCCACTTT. Protein: CASSLVGADYNSPLHF. The whole variable domain, filled in from reference TRBV5-1 and TRBJ1-6, reads KAGVTQTPRYLIKTRGQQVTLSCSPISGHRSVSWYQQTPGQGLQFLFEYFSETQRNKGNFPGRFSGRQFSNSRSEMNVSTLELGDSALYLCASSLVGADYNSPLHFGNGTRLTVT.

The CDR3 here is CASSQDTSQYGYTF. The CDR3, as DNA: TGCGCCAGCAGCCAAGATACATCCCAGTATGGCTACACCTTC. The chain uses TRBV4-1 and TRBJ1-2; D is ambiguous. This CDR3 spans 14 amino acids. Germline V lookup: CDR1 MGHRA, CDR2 YSYEKL. Trimming shortened V by 0 bases and J by 5 bases, and 10 bases separated the two germline ends.

This clone was seen more than once but under ten times. This chain joins TRBV5-6 and TRBJ2-5; TRBD1 matches at 9 bases. V was pared by 2 bases and J by 0 bases, with 8 bases of the junction left unmatched. This CDR3 spans 17 amino acids. Germline V CDR1 and CDR2: SGHDT, YYEEEE. CDR3 DNA sequence: TGTGCCAGCAGCTTTTTGGTTACAGGGGGCTACCAAGAGACCCAGTACTTC. Its protein product is CASSFLVTGGYQETQYF. The entire variable domain, with the rest obtained from reference TRBV5-6 and TRBJ2-5, is as follows: DAGVTQSPTHLIKTRGQQVTLRCSPKSGHDTVSWYQQALGQGPQFIFQYYEEEERQRGNFPDRFSGHQFPNYSSELNVNALLLGDSALYLCASSFLVTGGYQETQYFGPGTRLLVL.

The rearrangement uses TRBV10-1 and TRBJ1-1; D unresolved. Trimming removed 2 bases at V and 1 base at J, with 5 bases between. CDR3 length equals 13 residues. Germline-derived CDR1 and CDR2 are WNHNN and SYGVQD (reference sequence). The CDR3 is CASSEGRNTEAFF. In DNA form, the CDR3 reads TGCGCCAGCAGTGAGGGACGGAACACTGAAGCTTTCTTT.

The J gene is TRBJ1-5, the V gene TRBV19; maybe TRBD1 (5 bases). Trimming removed 4 bases from V and 0 bases from J, with 10 bases in between. There are 15 residues in the CDR3. Germline V gives CDR1 LNHDA, CDR2 SQIVND (reference sequence). CDR3 DNA: TGTGCCAGTAGTACGACAGCATATAGCAATCAGCCCCAGCATTTT. Translated: CASSTTAYSNQPQHF. The full variable domain, rest sourced from reference TRBV19 and TRBJ1-5, is DGGITQSPKYLFRKEGQNVTLSCEQNLNHDAMYWYRQDPGQGLRLIYYSQIVNDFQKGDIAEGYSVSREKKESFPLTVTSAQKNPTAFYLCASSTTAYSNQPQHFGDGTRLSIL.

The chain employs TRBV6-4 and TRBJ1-5, with 7 bases aligning to TRBD1. In germline, CDR1 is MRHNA, CDR2 SNTAGT. This CDR3 has 23 residues. The V gene end was trimmed by 0 bases and the J gene end by 5 bases; junction bases not matched to a gene: 28. Here the CDR3 reads CASSDSRFEIGRTGTSWDQPQHF. The CDR3 nucleotides are TGTGCCAGCAGTGACTCCCGATTCGAGATTGGGCGGACAGGCACCTCGTGGGATCAGCCCCAGCATTTT.

Only a few counts were recorded for this clone. This chain connects TRBV2 to TRBJ2-1; the D call may be TRBD1 or TRBD2 (5 bases each). CDR1 SNHLY and CDR2 FYNNEI come from the germline V gene. CDR3 length: 13 amino acids. The V end was cut by 4 bases, the J end by 9 bases, with 13 bases between. The CDR3 protein is CASSAGPTAEQFF. The CDR3 region has the DNA TGTGCCAGCAGTGCGGGACCCACGGCTGAGCAGTTCTTC.

This clone was recorded only once. V gene TRBV4-1 combines with J gene TRBJ2-5; D is unclear. This CDR3 comprises 15 residues. The V end lost 3 bases, the J end lost 6 bases, and 17 bases lay between the germline ends. Germline V gene lookup returns CDR1 MGHRA and CDR2 YSYEKL. In DNA, the CDR3 is TGCGCCAGCAGCCACAATTCCGGTTGGGCGAAGACCCAGTACTTC. It translates to CASSHNSGWAKTQYF.

The genes are TRBV19 and TRBJ2-1; D is unresolved. V lost 1 base to trimming and J lost 9 bases, with 7 bases between them. Germline CDR1 reads LNHDA; CDR2 reads SQIVND (reference sequence). The CDR3 covers 12 residues. Here the CDR3 DNA reads TGTGCCAGTAGTATAGCCGGTAGTGAGCAGTTCTTC. Protein: CASSIAGSEQFF.

The chain carries TRBV6-4 and TRBJ2-3; D not certain. The V end was cut by 5 bases, the J end by 1 base, with 13 bases between. In germline, CDR1 is MRHNA, CDR2 SNTAGT. The CDR3 runs 15 residues. For the CDR3, the DNA is TGTGCCAGCAGTAGTTTAAGTGGTGGCACAGATACGCAGTATTTT. Its translation is CASSSLSGGTDTQYF.

The rearrangement links TRBV7-3 to TRBJ2-5; 15 bases match TRBD2. The CDR3 totals 16 residues. Germline V gene data show CDR1 as SGHTA and CDR2 as FQGTGA. After removal of 2 bases from V and 4 bases from J, the junction contained 2 bases not matched to a gene. The CDR3 loop is CASSLLGLAGGETQYF. In nucleotides, the CDR3 is TGTGCCAGCAGCTTACTGGGACTAGCGGGAGGAGAGACCCAGTACTTC.

The rearrangement uses TRBV5-1 and TRBJ1-1; no clear D. V was pared by 4 bases and J by 0 bases, with 7 bases between. Germline CDR1 is SGHRS and CDR2 is YFSETQ. CDR3 size: 13 residues. This chain's CDR3 is CASSGTMNTEAFF. CDR3 in DNA: TGCGCCAGCAGCGGTACTATGAACACTGAAGCTTTCTTT. Looking up the rest from reference TRBV5-1 and TRBJ1-1 gives the full variable domain: KAGVTQTPRYLIKTRGQQVTLSCSPISGHRSVSWYQQTPGQGLQFLFEYFSETQRNKGNFPGRFSGRQFSNSRSEMNVSTLELGDSALYLCASSGTMNTEAFFGQGTRLTVV.

A note on this clone: A read error may produce the germline difference seen at one junction end. The chain is built from TRBV20-1 and TRBJ1-2; D gene uncertain. This CDR3 comprises 11 residues. Germline V gene sequence: CDR1 DFQATT, CDR2 SNEGSKA (reference sequence). The DNA of the CDR3 is TGCAGTGCTAGCGTGATCGGTGGCCACACCTTC. Protein: CSASVIGGHTF.

The V and J genes are TRBV27 and TRBJ2-7; 9 bases agree with TRBD1. This CDR3 has 15 residues. The V and J ends lost 7 bases and 2 bases, in that order; junction bases with no gene match: 9. The germline gives CDR1 MNHEY, CDR2 SMNVEV (reference sequence). The CDR3 sequence is CASTYIQGATYEQYF. The CDR3 DNA reads as TGTGCCAGCACTTACATACAGGGGGCAACCTACGAGCAGTACTTC.

The chain joins TRBV6-1 to TRBJ1-6; D call uncertain. The CDR3 has 16 amino acids. The germline V gene has CDR1 MNHNS and CDR2 SASEGT. The V and J ends lost 3 bases and 5 bases respectively, with 14 bases between them. CDR3 DNA sequence: TGTGCCAGCAGTGAGGCTCTAGTTTTTAATAATTCACCCCTCCACTTT. The encoded protein is CASSEALVFNNSPLHF.

The V gene is TRBV4-1, the J gene TRBJ1-1; D is possibly TRBD1 (5 bases). Germline values: CDR1 MGHRA, CDR2 YSYEKL. Trimming removed 7 bases at V and 1 base at J, with 16 bases between. CDR3 size: 15 residues. The CDR3 loop is CASTFNSGTNTEAFF. The CDR3 DNA reads TGCGCCAGCACCTTTAACTCCGGGACGAACACTGAAGCTTTCTTT.

The chain carries TRBV4-2 and TRBJ2-1, with 8 positions matching TRBD2. Germline trimming cut 4 bases from V and 0 bases from J; bases unmatched to any gene: 2. The CDR3 extends over 15 amino acids. Germline V gene lookup returns CDR1 LGHNA and CDR2 YNFKEQ. The CDR3 nucleotides are TGTGCCAGCAGCCTTACTAGCGGCTCCTACAATGAGCAGTTCTTC. It encodes CASSLTSGSYNEQFF.

The count of this clone is one. The chain has TRBV25-1 and TRBJ1-4; possible D gene TRBD1, 5 bases. Trimming pared 3 bases from V and 8 bases from J, leaving 16 bases between. In germline, CDR1 is MGHDK, CDR2 SYGVNS. This CDR3 has 15 residues. The CDR3, as DNA: TGTGCCAGCAGTGACTGGGACTTCCCCAAGGAAAAACTGTTTTTT. Amino acids: CASSDWDFPKEKLFF.